This TCR beta chain is drawn from a study of breast tumors, draining lymph nodes, adjacent tissues. Whole-study results and caveats: Tumor and nontumor repertoires were significantly more similar in luminal-like than in basal-like breast cancer.

TCRdb used MiXCR to reprocess the multiplex PCR reads, holding one entry per CDR3 protein. The sample lists about 270,000 distinct CDR3 sequences, roughly 31% seen once, with over 0.95% in the top ten. The lymph nodes were axillary draining lymph nodes from breast cancer patients. This clonotype was seen many times. The antigen remains undetermined. The sequenced material came from axillary lymph node tissue. This sequence was found in a female donor with breast cancer. Some clones in this sample may be carry-over from other donors' samples.

DNA for the CDR3: TGTGCCAGCAGCGTATCGGCGGGACTACAAGAGACCCAGTACTTC. It is translated as CASSVSAGLQETQYF. The chain carries TRBV9 and TRBJ2-5; 7 bases align to TRBD2. The CDR3 contains 15 residues. The germline V gene encodes CDR1 SGDLS and CDR2 YYNGEE. The V and J ends lost 1 base and 2 bases, in that order; junction bases with no gene match: 5.